The TCR beta chain described here comes from a study of regulatory T cells in long-lasting Graves disease. Study results and caveats: Persistent patients had more shared public clonotypes (around 2,500) than new patients (about 870).

The sample's time point: newly diagnosed GD, antithyroid drugs for less than 3 months. PBMC RNA was the source of the TCR library. Germline-derived CDR1 and CDR2 are SGHRS and YFSETQ. This CDR3 spans 16 amino acids. The junction had 7 bases not matched to a gene; V was cut back by 0 bases and J by 3 bases. This clonotype came up many times. Its target is not known. To make TCR beta libraries, researchers used iRepertoire HTBI primers and Arm-PCR of CDR3 regions. TCRdb re-analysed the multiplex PCR reads in MiXCR, keeping a single row per CDR3 protein. Among hundreds of thousands of distinct CDR3 sequences listed, 15% were seen once. The data were also submitted as part of a second study, on T cells in Graves' hyperthyroidism and ophthalmopathy. As that study records: Orbital computed tomography, thyroid ultrasound, serum thyroxine and TRAb, and clinical symptoms together informed the diagnoses.

V and J are TRBV5-1 and TRBJ2-7, with 9 bases identical to TRBD1. This material consisted of peripheral blood mononuclear cells (PBMCs), taken at new diagnosis, from a patient treated with antithyroid drugs. The sequence was obtained from a woman aged 40-49 years with Graves disease. The CDR3 is CASSLEGWTGDYEQYF. The CDR3 DNA reads TGCGCCAGCAGCTTGGAGGGATGGACAGGGGACTACGAGCAGTACTTC.